Below, one T cell receptor (beta chain) is given with its context. CDR1 LGHDT and CDR2 YNNKEL come from the germline V gene (reference sequence). With 0 bases clipped from V and 2 bases from J, the junction kept 13 bases outside the gene matches. The CDR3 contains 19 residues. The authors' processing: Counts of nucleated cells, estimated from reference gene primer amplification, were obtained. Libraries were prepared by immunoSEQ multiplex PCR; TCRdb keeps only in-frame clonotypes and omits some of them. For V, J and clone size, that table is used; D and trimming come from the DNA. The sample lists 100,000 to 120,000 clones; about four fifths were seen once. This specimen comes from a study of blood T cell repertoires in COVID-19. About the study: Italy, Spain and the United States were the sources of the convalescent and acute COVID-19 samples. Nucleic acid was either cDNA or gDNA, and it came from T cells, B-cell-depleted T cells, or PBMCs.

Specimen: peripheral blood. The chain links TRBV3-1 (or the pseudogene TRBV3-2) to TRBJ1-3; 7 nucleotides agree with TRBD1. The TCR sequence derives from a woman aged 70 to 79 with acute or convalescent COVID-19. CDR3 loop: CASSQDPFQPDRAGNTIYF. CDR3 nucleotides: TGTGCCAGCAGCCAAGACCCCTTCCAACCTGACAGGGCTGGAAACACCATATATTTT.